These 27 T cell receptor beta chains were all obtained from the same sample, sequenced in a study of T cell responses to AZD1222 COVID-19 vaccine. Clones were sequenced by immunoSEQ multiplex PCR, and TCRdb holds only the in-frame ones, with some missing. The sample holds about 85,000 clones; around nine tenths are singletons and the top ten take 10%. The source was peripheral blood, collected on day 0 of MenACWY control vaccination. Receptors were obtained from an adult in good health.

This chain joins TRBV24-1 and TRBJ2-2; a weak D match, TRBD1 (7 bases). Germline CDR1 and CDR2: KGHDR and SFDVKD. The V gene lost 9 bases and the J gene lost 0 bases, with 13 bases spanning the gap. This CDR3 is 15 amino acids long. The DNA for the CDR3 is TGTGCCACCGCAGGAGGGGGCGCGAACACCGGGGAGCTGTTTTTT. Protein sequence: CATAGGGANTGELFF.

The J gene is TRBJ1-6, the V gene TRBV4-2; D is possibly TRBD1 (5 bases). Trimming stripped 0 bases from V and 2 bases from J, with 14 bases between. This CDR3 has 18 amino acids. Germline assignment: CDR1 LGHNA and CDR2 YNFKEQ. The CDR3 coding sequence is TGTGCCAGCAGCCAAGACTTTTGGAGGGGAACCTATAATTCACCCCTCCACTTT. Amino acids: CASSQDFWRGTYNSPLHF.

This sequence joins TRBV5-6 and TRBJ1-4; D is perhaps TRBD1 (6 bases). The ends were cut back, 3 bases at V and 8 bases at J, with 17 bases in the middle. The CDR3 covers 15 residues. Germline-derived CDR1 and CDR2 are SGHDT and YYEEEE. CDR3 sequence: CASSSQGGIFEKLFF. In nucleotides, the CDR3 is TGTGCCAGCAGCTCGCAAGGGGGTATCTTCGAAAAACTGTTTTTT.

V is TRBV19 and J is TRBJ2-2; D may match TRBD1 or TRBD2 (5 bases each). V lost 8 bases and J 5 bases, leaving 9 bases between the germline ends. Germline CDR1 reads LNHDA; CDR2 reads SQIVND (reference sequence). This CDR3 has 12 residues. The CDR3 reads CASPGGTGELFF. In nucleotides, the CDR3 is TGTGCCAGTCCTGGGGGAACCGGGGAGCTGTTTTTT.

This chain connects TRBV27 to TRBJ1-6; D uncertain. Germline V lookup: CDR1 MNHEY, CDR2 SMNVEV (reference sequence). The ends were cut back, 5 bases at V and 7 bases at J, with 12 bases in the middle. The CDR3 length is 14 residues. The CDR3 loop reads CASSRTRGNSPLHF. Written as DNA, the CDR3 is TGTGCCAGCAGTCGGACCAGAGGGAATTCACCCCTCCACTTT.

This clone was seen a few times. The V gene is TRBV15, the J gene TRBJ1-1; D remains ambiguous. Per germline, CDR1 LNHNV and CDR2 YYDKDF (reference sequence). This CDR3 region has 14 residues. V was clipped by 2 bases and J by 4 bases, with 11 bases between them. CDR3 in amino acids: CATSRLLGGTEAFF. In DNA form, the CDR3 reads TGTGCCACCAGCAGACTCCTAGGAGGCACTGAAGCTTTCTTT.

The J gene is TRBJ2-5, the V gene TRBV19; TRBD2 might be the D (6 bases). The CDR3 covers 14 residues. The V and J ends lost 5 bases and 1 base respectively, with 11 bases between them. Germline-derived CDR1 and CDR2 are LNHDA and SQIVND (reference sequence). The CDR3 DNA reads as TGTGCCAGTAGTTCCGGAGGGGTCCAAGAGACCCAGTACTTC. As protein: CASSSGGVQETQYF.

This chain connects TRBV3-1 (or the pseudogene TRBV3-2) to TRBJ2-5; tentative D call: TRBD1 (5 bases). V was clipped by 0 bases and J by 5 bases, with 16 bases between them. The CDR3 is made up of 16 amino acids. Per germline, CDR1 LGHDT and CDR2 YNNKEL (reference sequence). Here the CDR3 DNA reads TGTGCCAGCAGCCAAGATCTTACCAGGGTAGGGGAGACCCAGTACTTC. Its translation is CASSQDLTRVGETQYF.

This clone has only one observation. The chain links TRBV18 to TRBJ1-5; possibly TRBD1 for D (5 bases). With 4 bases removed from V and 4 bases from J, the gap between germline ends came to 5 bases. Germline CDR1 reads KGHSH; CDR2 reads LQKENI. The CDR3 loop spans 12 amino acids. CDR3 in amino acids: CASSQGNQPQHF. Here the CDR3 DNA reads TGTGCCAGCTCACAGGGGAATCAGCCCCAGCATTTT.

This clone appeared a few times. The chain has TRBV18 and TRBJ1-6; TRBD1 aligns across 8 bases. This CDR3 comprises 15 residues. Trimming removed 2 bases from V and 8 bases from J; junction bases left unmatched: 5. Germline V lookup: CDR1 KGHSH, CDR2 LQKENI. The CDR3 region is CASSPSGQGYSPLHF. In nucleotides, the CDR3 is TGTGCCAGCTCACCAAGTGGACAGGGTTATTCACCCCTCCACTTT.

This chain uses TRBV29-1 with TRBJ1-2; 8 bases map to TRBD1. Per the germline V gene, CDR1 is SQVTM and CDR2 is ANQGSEA. The CDR3 consists of 11 residues. V trimming: 7 bases; J trimming: 7 bases; junction bases outside the gene matches: 5. In DNA, the CDR3 is TGCAGCGGGGGACAGGATAGTGGCTACACCTTC. Amino acids: CSGGQDSGYTF.

This clone was recorded only once. The chain combines TRBV5-6 with TRBJ2-3, with 9 bases that match TRBD2. The junction had 10 bases not matched to a gene; V was cut back by 3 bases and J by 5 bases. This CDR3 has 16 amino acids. Germline CDR1 and CDR2: SGHDT and YYEEEE. This CDR3 is CASSWRGGGAIDTQYF. CDR3 coding DNA: TGTGCCAGCAGCTGGCGGGGCGGGGGGGCGATAGATACGCAGTATTTT.

The chain joins TRBV11-2 to TRBJ2-1, with 10 bases lining up with TRBD1. Germline CDR1 and CDR2: SGHAT and FQNNGV. With V trimmed by 1 base and J by 1 base, 7 bases remained unmatched. This CDR3 is 18 amino acids long. The CDR3 loop is CASSLGTGGVDSYNEQFF. CDR3 bases: TGTGCCAGCAGCTTAGGGACAGGGGGAGTGGATTCCTACAATGAGCAGTTCTTC.

CDR3 region: CASSQTLGGGYGDTQYF. DNA of the CDR3: TGCGCCAGCAGCCAAACCCTAGGAGGGGGCTACGGAGATACGCAGTATTTT. This chain connects TRBV4-1 to TRBJ2-3; possibly TRBD1 for D (7 bases). Germline V gene sequence: CDR1 MGHRA, CDR2 YSYEKL. The CDR3 runs to 17 residues. The V and J ends lost 2 bases and 5 bases respectively, with 20 bases between them.

The rearrangement joins TRBV30 to TRBJ1-2, with D tentatively TRBD1 (6 bases). The CDR3 has 13 amino acids. Germline CDR1 GTSNPN, CDR2 SVGIG (reference sequence). V gave up 5 bases and J gave up 4 bases, with 14 bases separating them. CDR3 sequence (DNA): TGTGCCTGGGCCAGGGACAACGGCTATGGCTACACCTTC. This sequence encodes CAWARDNGYGYTF.

The CDR3 nucleotides read TGCAGCGTCGACAGCTTCTATGGCTACACCTTC. This sequence encodes CSVDSFYGYTF. The chain combines TRBV29-1 with TRBJ1-2, with D possibly TRBD1 on 5 matching bases. V lost 6 bases and J lost 4, with 9 bases in between. The length of the CDR3 is 11 residues. Germline V gene sequence: CDR1 SQVTM, CDR2 ANQGSEA.

The V call is TRBV11-2, the J call TRBJ1-6, with 12 bases that match TRBD1. CDR1 is SGHAT and CDR2 is FQNNGV in the germline V gene. Trimming at V came to 5 bases and at J to 7 bases, leaving 3 bases not matched to a gene. This CDR3 contains 15 residues. The CDR3 reads CASSQGQGANSPLHF. DNA for the CDR3: TGTGCCAGCAGCCAGGGACAGGGGGCCAATTCACCCCTCCACTTT.

The genes are TRBV24-1 and TRBJ2-2, with TRBD1 identical over 7 bases. The CDR3 extends over 15 amino acids. Looked up from germline, CDR1 is KGHDR and CDR2 is SFDVKD. Trimming took 4 bases from V and 5 from J; bases not matched to a gene: 6. CDR3 in DNA: TGTGCCACCAGTGAATGGACAGGCGATACCGGGGAGCTGTTTTTT. Encoded protein: CATSEWTGDTGELFF.

The rearrangement joins TRBV4-2 to TRBJ2-4, with TRBD2 matching 7 bases. Per germline, CDR1 LGHNA and CDR2 YNFKEQ. The CDR3 sequence is 18 residues long. The trim removed 0 bases at V and 0 bases at J, leaving 8 bases unmatched. CDR3 coding DNA: TGTGCCAGCAGCCAAGAGGTAGCGGGCCTACTAGCCAAAAACATTCAGTACTTC. Its translation: CASSQEVAGLLAKNIQYF.

The rearrangement links TRBV5-6 to TRBJ1-1; 12 bases agree with TRBD1. Germline CDR1 SGHDT, CDR2 YYEEEE. Trimming at V came to 7 bases and at J to 4 bases, leaving 8 bases not matched to a gene. The CDR3 has 15 amino acids. The chain's CDR3 is CASLAGTGGSTEAFF. The CDR3 coding sequence is TGTGCCAGCTTGGCCGGGACAGGGGGCTCCACTGAAGCTTTCTTT.

In this sample, this clone turned up once. The CDR3 DNA reads as TGTGCCAGTAGTCCTAGCGGGGGTAGCTCCTACGAGCAGTACTTC. This translates into CASSPSGGSSYEQYF. The chain couples TRBV19 to TRBJ2-7; 10 bases agree with TRBD2. Germline trimming cut 5 bases from V and 0 bases from J; bases unmatched to any gene: 4. The germline CDR1 and CDR2 sequences are LNHDA and SQIVND (reference sequence). The CDR3 is 15 amino acids.

This clone has a single count. The V call is TRBV10-3, the J call TRBJ2-7, with D perhaps TRBD2 (6 bases). Per the germline V gene, CDR1 is ENHRY and CDR2 is SYGVKD. V lost 4 bases, J lost 0 bases, and 10 bases lay in between. The CDR3 has 14 amino acids. For the CDR3, the DNA is TGTGCCATCAGTGGGGAGGACGGCTCCTACGAGCAGTACTTC. Its protein product is CAISGEDGSYEQYF.

V is TRBV19 and J is TRBJ1-5, with D unclear. This CDR3 spans 13 amino acids. Germline loops: CDR1 LNHDA, CDR2 SQIVND (reference sequence). V was shortened by 10 bases and J by 0 bases, with 10 bases between the two germline ends. CDR3 residues: CATSTVSNQPQHF. The CDR3 DNA reads as TGTGCCACTTCGACGGTTAGCAATCAGCCCCAGCATTTT.

The CDR3 loop reads CASSMLDRGDMNTEAFF. The CDR3 DNA reads TGTGCCAGTAGTATGCTGGACAGGGGAGACATGAACACTGAAGCTTTCTTT. This rearrangement joins TRBV19 to TRBJ1-1; TRBD1 matches at 9 bases. The CDR3 covers 17 residues. Germline V gives CDR1 LNHDA, CDR2 SQIVND (reference sequence). The V segment lost 3 bases and the J segment 0 bases; nucleotides outside the gene matches: 8.

The chain links TRBV4-3 to TRBJ1-6; 8 bases are a match to TRBD1. The germline CDR1 and CDR2 sequences are LGHNA and YSLEER. The V gene end was trimmed by 5 bases and the J gene end by 7 bases; junction bases not matched to a gene: 4. The length of the CDR3 is 14 residues. CDR3 bases: TGCGCCAGCAGCTCAGACAGGGGCAATTCACCCCTCCACTTT. It is translated as CASSSDRGNSPLHF.

The chain has TRBV5-1 and TRBJ2-5; no firm D call. CDR1 and CDR2 (germline): SGHRS, YFSETQ. Trimming cost V 4 bases and J 5 bases, with 12 bases left between them. The CDR3 sequence is 13 residues long. CDR3 residues: CASSIEGRETQYF. In nucleotides, the CDR3 is TGCGCCAGCAGCATTGAAGGAAGGGAGACCCAGTACTTC.

The chain has TRBV6-5 and TRBJ1-1; D is uncertain. Germline-derived CDR1 and CDR2 are MNHEY and SVGAGI. The V gene lost 10 bases and the J gene lost 1 base, with 19 bases spanning the gap. The CDR3 extends over 15 amino acids. The CDR3 DNA sequence: TGTGCCACCACCCCTACAAGAGCGACGAACACTGAAGCTTTCTTT. Its protein product is CATTPTRATNTEAFF.